This TCR beta chain was captured in a study of cytomegalovirus exposure and HLA in healthy donors. The CDR3 runs to 17 residues. J gave up 1 base and V 4 bases, and 8 bases lay outside the gene matches. Looked up from germline, CDR1 is SGHNT and CDR2 is YYREEE (reference sequence). PCR used 60 Vbeta primers and 13 Jbeta primers. Method: immunoSEQ multiplex PCR; TCRdb's copy keeps in-frame clones and lacks some. This specimen shows 130,000 to 150,000 clones; the ten leading clones hold about 0.96%. In the case of this clone: The antigen remains undetermined.

Study-wide findings and caveats: With further analysis later on, most CMV-associated TCR beta chains appeared HLA-restricted. Of the V segments, some could not be distinguished, including TRBV6-2 and TRBV6-3, and were excluded.

The rearrangement joins TRBV5-4 to TRBJ2-6, with 7 bases identical to TRBD1. The sequence was obtained from a male donor in good health and CMV-seronegative. The sample comprised PBMCs. DNA of the CDR3: TGTGCCAGCAGCACGGGACAGCGGTCTTCTGGGGCCAACGTCCTGACTTTC. As protein: CASSTGQRSSGANVLTF. Drawing the rest from reference TRBV5-4 and TRBJ2-6, the complete variable domain is ETGVTQSPTHLIKTRGQQVTLRCSSQSGHNTVSWYQQALGQGPQFIFQYYREEENGRGNFPPRFSGLQFPNYSSELNVNALELDDSALYLCASSTGQRSSGANVLTFGAGSRLTVL.